This T cell receptor (beta chain) originates from a study of shared clonotypes between healthy human individuals. Profiled with immunoSEQ multiplex PCR; TCRdb holds only in-frame clones, not every one. The table records approximately 940,000 clones, over 60% of them present only once. Germline CDR1 SGHTA, CDR2 FQGNSA. The V and J ends lost 1 base and 6 bases, in that order; junction bases with no gene match: 4. CDR3 length equals 15 residues. The specimen was memory CD4+ T cells sorted from blood. Subset: CD45RA-negative fraction. The chain has TRBV7-2 and TRBJ2-1; TRBD2 matches at 9 bases. The receptor comes from a man aged 18-30 years in good health. CDR3 in DNA: TGTGCCAGCAGCTTAGGAGGCGGGGGGGCCAATGAGCAGTTCTTC. Translating gives CASSLGGGGANEQFF.